A few counts support the clone carrying this TCR beta chain. What it binds is unknown. The CDR3 contains 16 residues. V lost 2 bases, J lost 5 bases, and 18 bases lay in between. Germline V gene sequence: CDR1 LNHDA, CDR2 SQIVND (reference sequence). Libraries were prepared by immunoSEQ multiplex PCR; TCRdb keeps only in-frame clonotypes and omits some of them. The sample yields around 89,000 clones, around 92% seen once. The data derive from a study of graft-versus-host responses after intestinal transplantation. Study overall: Transplant types were multivisceral, liver-intestinal, or isolated intestinal. Tacrolimus and steroids were given for around 3 years to all recipients after anti-thymocyte globulin induction.

General study points: GvH clones detected in recipient marrow included some appearing first in ileum or blood. Declines in HvG clones occurring early post-transplant were associated with peak circulating GvH clone levels.

The V call is TRBV19, the J call TRBJ1-1, with D possibly being TRBD1 (6 bases). Sample: unstimulated CD8+ T cells sorted from spleen or lymph node cells, taken before transplant. The clonotype was recovered from a human donor who was the organ donor for an intestinal transplant. The CDR3 DNA reads TGTGCCAGTAGTATACTGGGACAAAGTTATGAAACTGAAGCTTTCTTT. Translated: CASSILGQSYETEAFF. Using reference TRBV19 and TRBJ1-1 for the parts outside the CDR3, the full variable domain is DGGITQSPKYLFRKEGQNVTLSCEQNLNHDAMYWYRQDPGQGLRLIYYSQIVNDFQKGDIAEGYSVSREKKESFPLTVTSAQKNPTAFYLCASSILGQSYETEAFFGQGTRLTVV.